This T cell receptor beta chain emerged from a study of T cells in Graves' hyperthyroidism and ophthalmopathy. Study-wide results and caveats: Among clonotypes expanded in thyroid above 0.001, most were also found in blood. For ophthalmopathy, model prediction preceded onset by a median roughly 6.5 months.

This clonotype was found many times. Its antigen is currently unknown. TCR beta CDR3 sequences were amplified from RNA transcripts. A first-round RT-PCR of the TCR CDR3 used the HTBI primer set. TCRdb re-analysed the multiplex PCR reads in MiXCR, keeping a single row per CDR3 protein. The sample carries about 700,000 distinct CDR3 sequences, 12% to 15% recorded once. Diagnostic decisions used clinical symptoms, serum thyroxine and TRAb, thyroid ultrasound and orbital computed tomography. The sequenced sample consisted of blood. The receptor was isolated from a woman younger than 35 with Graves' hyperthyroidism.

The DNA of the CDR3 is TGTGCCACCAGTGCCGGGCCGGGACCGAACTATGGCTACACCTTC. Translating gives CATSAGPGPNYGYTF. This rearrangement joins TRBV24-1 to TRBJ1-2; D might be TRBD1 (5 bases). The V end lost 5 bases, the J end lost 2 bases, and 14 bases lay between the germline ends. This CDR3 has 15 residues. The germline CDR1 and CDR2 sequences are KGHDR and SFDVKD.